These 26 T cell receptor beta chains share one sample of origin, sequenced in a study of PD-1 blockade in classical Hodgkin lymphoma. Time point defined: cycle 4 day 1 (C4D1), after less than 7 weeks of nivolumab. Every single patient, without exception, relapsed after autologous stem cell transplantation, and brentuximab vedotin exposure varied. Here immunoSEQ multiplex PCR was the method, and the copy in TCRdb shows in-frame clones only, minus some. The sample yields some 95,000 clones, approximately 90% seen once. This sample comprised peripheral blood mononuclear cells (PBMCs), obtained before the fourth cycle of nivolumab. The receptors were sampled from a human donor with classical Hodgkin lymphoma.

The chain combines TRBV11-2 with TRBJ2-1; no reliable D call. In germline, CDR1 is SGHAT, CDR2 FQNNGV. Trimming took 1 base from V and 5 from J, leaving 6 bases between them. This CDR3 region has 13 residues. As DNA, the CDR3 is TGTGCCAGCAGCTTAGGCCAGAACAATGAGCAGTTCTTC. Encoded protein: CASSLGQNNEQFF. Supplemented by reference TRBV11-2 and TRBJ2-1, the full variable domain reads EAGVAQSPRYKIIEKRQSVAFWCNPISGHATLYWYQQILGQGPKLLIQFQNNGVVDDSQLPKDRFSAERLKGVDSTLKIQPAKLEDSAVYLCASSLGQNNEQFFGPGTRLTVL.

This clone has more than one count but fewer than ten. The CDR3, as DNA: TGTGCCAGCAGACAAACGGGACAGCGCTACTACGAGCAGTACTTC. Encoded protein: CASRQTGQRYYEQYF. This rearrangement joins TRBV27 to TRBJ2-7, with 7 bases fitting TRBD1. Germline values: CDR1 MNHEY, CDR2 SMNVEV (reference sequence). Trimming removed 6 bases from V and 3 bases from J; junction bases left unmatched: 11. There are 15 residues in the CDR3.

To note about this clone: One junction end disagrees with the germline gene, perhaps due to a read error. This chain uses TRBV7-6 with TRBJ2-7, with 9 bases identical to TRBD2. CDR3 length: 17 residues. CDR1 and CDR2 from the germline V gene are SGHVS and FNYEAQ. The CDR3 region is CASSSWASGVLSYEQYF. In DNA, the CDR3 is TGTGCAAGCAGCTCCTGGGCTAGCGGGGTTCTCTCCTACGAGCAGTACTTC.

This chain links TRBV29-1 with TRBJ1-2; a weak D match, TRBD1 (5 bases). The CDR3 length is 11 residues. V was shortened by 7 bases and J by 0 bases, with 6 bases between the two germline ends. Per germline, CDR1 SQVTM and CDR2 ANQGSEA. For the CDR3, the DNA is TGCAGCGCAGGGTCTAACTATGGCTACACCTTC. It codes for CSAGSNYGYTF.

The chain couples TRBV19 to TRBJ2-1; D may correspond to TRBD1 or TRBD2 (5 bases each). There are 15 residues in the CDR3. V lost 1 base and J lost 3, with 10 bases in between. Germline assignment: CDR1 LNHDA and CDR2 SQIVND (reference sequence). CDR3: CASSIGGRGYNEQFF. CDR3 nucleotides: TGTGCCAGTAGTATAGGGGGACGTGGCTACAATGAGCAGTTCTTC.

V and J are TRBV25-1 and TRBJ2-7, with a weak D call TRBD1 (5 bases). The CDR3 extends over 13 amino acids. V shed 6 bases and J shed 1 base, with 10 bases lying between them. Per germline, CDR1 MGHDK and CDR2 SYGVNS. In DNA, the CDR3 is TGTGCCAGCAGCGAAAAGGGGTCCTACGAGCAGTACTTC. This gives the protein CASSEKGSYEQYF.

CDR3 nucleotide sequence: TGTGCCAGCAAAATTATGGAGGCCAGCTCCTACAATGAGCAGTTCTTC. Its protein is CASKIMEASSYNEQFF. V is TRBV7-6 and J is TRBJ2-1, with D tentatively TRBD2 (5 bases). The CDR3 runs to 16 residues. The germline V and J ends were trimmed by 7 bases and 0 bases, with 16 bases remaining between them. In germline, CDR1 is SGHVS, CDR2 FNYEAQ.

The chain recombines TRBV28 with TRBJ2-5; D is unclear. Germline loops: CDR1 MDHEN, CDR2 SYDVKM. The ends were cut back, 8 bases at V and 5 bases at J, with 12 bases in the middle. The CDR3 runs 12 residues. CDR3 in amino acids: CASSSGRETQYF. DNA for the CDR3: TGTGCCAGCTCCTCCGGCCGGGAGACCCAGTACTTC. The whole variable domain, filled in from reference TRBV28 and TRBJ2-5, reads DVKVTQSSRYLVKRTGEKVFLECVQDMDHENMFWYRQDPGLGLRLIYFSYDVKMKEKGDIPEGYSVSREKKERFSLILESASTNQTSMYLCASSSGRETQYFGPGTRLLVL.

This chain links TRBV4-1 with TRBJ2-7; 8 nucleotides agree with TRBD1. The J segment lost 5 bases and the V segment lost 1 base, leaving 4 bases of the junction unmatched. Germline V CDR1 and CDR2: MGHRA, YSYEKL. The CDR3 runs to 14 residues. The CDR3: CASSQADREDEQYF. Written as DNA, the CDR3 is TGCGCCAGCAGCCAAGCGGACAGGGAGGACGAGCAGTACTTC.

V gene TRBV6-5 combines with J gene TRBJ2-2, with D perhaps assigned TRBD1 or TRBD2 (6 bases each). Germline loops: CDR1 MNHEY, CDR2 SVGAGI. V lost 0 bases and J 6 bases, leaving 8 bases between the germline ends. The CDR3 covers 14 residues. The CDR3: CASSYSRGPGELFF. As DNA, the CDR3 is TGTGCCAGCAGTTACTCCCGGGGGCCCGGGGAGCTGTTTTTT.

V gene TRBV6-5 combines with J gene TRBJ1-2; D is undetermined. Germline CDR1 reads MNHEY; CDR2 reads SVGAGI. The CDR3 length is 13 residues. V lost 10 bases, J lost 6 bases, and 18 bases lay in between. The CDR3 reads CATLGELGNGYTF. CDR3 DNA sequence: TGTGCCACGCTAGGCGAGCTGGGGAATGGCTACACCTTC.

CDR3 sequence: CASSSQNGMFGYEQYF. DNA of the CDR3: TGTGCCAGTAGTTCTCAAAACGGGATGTTTGGGTACGAGCAGTACTTC. The rearrangement uses TRBV19 and TRBJ2-7; maybe TRBD2 (5 bases). Germline V gives CDR1 LNHDA, CDR2 SQIVND (reference sequence). The CDR3 length is 16 residues. V lost 5 bases and J 4 bases, leaving 21 bases between the germline ends.

V usage is TRBV6-1 and J usage is TRBJ1-5; tentatively, D is TRBD1 (6 bases). Trimming took 1 base from V and 5 from J, leaving 18 bases between them. This CDR3 region has 17 residues. Germline V gene sequence: CDR1 MNHNS, CDR2 SASEGT. CDR3 residues: CASSEVGRGLGDQPQHF. DNA for the CDR3: TGTGCCAGCAGTGAAGTGGGCCGGGGGCTAGGGGATCAGCCCCAGCATTTT.

The chain joins TRBV4-2 to TRBJ2-7; D is ambiguous. The CDR3 is 15 residues long. Germline-derived CDR1 and CDR2 are LGHNA and YNFKEQ. Trimming cost V 0 bases and J 0 bases, with 9 bases left between them. The CDR3 DNA sequence: TGTGCCAGCAGCCAAGAGGGATCAGTCTCCTACGAGCAGTACTTC. This translates into CASSQEGSVSYEQYF.

The chain joins TRBV5-6 to TRBJ1-1, with D maybe TRBD1 (6 bases). V shed 0 bases and J shed 7 bases, with 13 bases lying between them. CDR3 size: 14 residues. CDR1 and CDR2 (germline): SGHDT, YYEEEE. The chain's CDR3 is CASSLAGVGFEAFF. The CDR3 DNA reads as TGTGCCAGCAGCTTGGCAGGGGTCGGGTTTGAAGCTTTCTTT.

V is TRBV7-8 and J is TRBJ1-1; D is ambiguous. Trimming shortened V by 5 bases and J by 2 bases, and 12 bases separated the two germline ends. This CDR3 region has 14 residues. CDR1 and CDR2 from the germline V gene are SGHVS and FQNEAQ. The CDR3 region is CASSLLTINTEAFF. In nucleotides, the CDR3 is TGTGCCAGCAGCCTCCTCACAATCAACACTGAAGCTTTCTTT.

V usage is TRBV6-6 and J usage is TRBJ1-4; TRBD1 aligns across 11 bases. The CDR3 spans 13 residues. CDR1 is MNHNY, CDR2 SVGAGI, per germline (reference sequence). Germline trimming cut 6 bases from V and 14 bases from J; bases unmatched to any gene: 8. CDR3 coding DNA: TGTGCCAGCAGCCCAGGACAGGGGGCTAGGCTGTTTTTT. Its translation: CASSPGQGARLFF.

The chain uses TRBV19 and TRBJ1-1; no clear D gene. Trimming stripped 4 bases from V and 7 bases from J, with 19 bases between. The germline V gene has CDR1 LNHDA and CDR2 SQIVND (reference sequence). This CDR3 has 15 amino acids. The CDR3 here is CASSKISDMSGEAFF. The CDR3 DNA sequence: TGTGCCAGTAGTAAAATTTCAGACATGAGCGGTGAAGCTTTCTTT.

This sequence joins TRBV7-2 and TRBJ2-3; TRBD2 agrees at 8 bases. The CDR3 consists of 16 residues. The germline V gene encodes CDR1 SGHTA and CDR2 FQGNSA. With V trimmed by 5 bases and J by 2 bases, 9 bases remained unmatched. The chain's CDR3 is CASSPYGGGITDTQYF. The CDR3 bases are TGTGCCAGCAGCCCTTACGGGGGGGGGATCACAGATACGCAGTATTTT.

The genes are TRBV18 and TRBJ2-1; TRBD1 might be the D (6 bases). The germline V and J ends were trimmed by 5 bases and 0 bases, with 17 bases remaining between them. CDR1 is KGHSH and CDR2 is LQKENI in the germline V gene. CDR3 length equals 17 residues. CDR3 coding DNA: TGTGCCAGCTCATTTGGGGGCCCCCTCAGCTCCTACAATGAGCAGTTCTTC. Residues: CASSFGGPLSSYNEQFF.

This chain uses TRBV11-2 with TRBJ2-7; D is perhaps TRBD1 (6 bases). Looked up from germline, CDR1 is SGHAT and CDR2 is FQNNGV. With 2 bases removed from V and 0 bases from J, the gap between germline ends came to 17 bases. The CDR3 has 17 amino acids. The CDR3 DNA reads TGTGCCAGCAGCTTACCCTACAGGGTCCTCGACTCCTACGAGCAGTACTTC. It codes for CASSLPYRVLDSYEQYF.

In its sample, this clone was seen once. The V and J genes are TRBV6-5 and TRBJ1-1, with 8 nucleotides matching TRBD1. The CDR3 consists of 14 residues. Germline V CDR1 and CDR2: MNHEY, SVGAGI. V shed 4 bases, J shed 8 bases, and the junction held 9 bases outside the gene matches. DNA for the CDR3: TGTGCCAGCAGTTCCCCCCGGACAGGGCCAGAAGCTTTCTTT. It codes for CASSSPRTGPEAFF.

The genes are TRBV5-1 and TRBJ1-2, with TRBD1 matching 10 bases. The CDR3 has 15 residues. In germline, CDR1 is SGHRS, CDR2 YFSETQ. The V segment lost 4 bases and the J segment 12 bases; nucleotides outside the gene matches: 15. As DNA, the CDR3 is TGCGCCAGCAGCGTCGGCGGGACAGGGGAATTTCGGAACACCTTC. It translates to CASSVGGTGEFRNTF.

This clone has just a few counts. V and J are TRBV4-1 and TRBJ1-5; D gene ambiguous. V lost 0 bases, J lost 5 bases, and 20 bases lay in between. The CDR3 has 18 amino acids. CDR1 is MGHRA, CDR2 YSYEKL, per germline. CDR3 residues: CASSQEDGYRYRDQPQHF. CDR3 DNA: TGCGCCAGCAGCCAAGAGGACGGCTACCGTTATCGGGATCAGCCCCAGCATTTT.

The CDR3 here is CASSSDTLWETQYF. The CDR3 DNA sequence: TGTGCCAGCAGCTCGGACACGCTATGGGAGACCCAGTACTTC. This chain connects TRBV5-5 to TRBJ2-5; D might be TRBD1 (5 bases). The CDR3 contains 14 residues. The germline V gene encodes CDR1 SGHKS and CDR2 YYEKEE (reference sequence). V lost 3 bases and J lost 5, with 14 bases in between.

The V gene is TRBV6-1, the J gene TRBJ1-4; D possibly corresponds to TRBD1 (5 bases). Trimming took off 6 bases at V and 7 bases at J, with 15 bases between the two ends. Germline CDR1 MNHNS, CDR2 SASEGT. The CDR3 is 14 amino acids. CDR3: CASSWSGLGEKLFF. The DNA for the CDR3 is TGTGCCAGCAGCTGGTCAGGGTTGGGTGAAAAACTGTTTTTT.